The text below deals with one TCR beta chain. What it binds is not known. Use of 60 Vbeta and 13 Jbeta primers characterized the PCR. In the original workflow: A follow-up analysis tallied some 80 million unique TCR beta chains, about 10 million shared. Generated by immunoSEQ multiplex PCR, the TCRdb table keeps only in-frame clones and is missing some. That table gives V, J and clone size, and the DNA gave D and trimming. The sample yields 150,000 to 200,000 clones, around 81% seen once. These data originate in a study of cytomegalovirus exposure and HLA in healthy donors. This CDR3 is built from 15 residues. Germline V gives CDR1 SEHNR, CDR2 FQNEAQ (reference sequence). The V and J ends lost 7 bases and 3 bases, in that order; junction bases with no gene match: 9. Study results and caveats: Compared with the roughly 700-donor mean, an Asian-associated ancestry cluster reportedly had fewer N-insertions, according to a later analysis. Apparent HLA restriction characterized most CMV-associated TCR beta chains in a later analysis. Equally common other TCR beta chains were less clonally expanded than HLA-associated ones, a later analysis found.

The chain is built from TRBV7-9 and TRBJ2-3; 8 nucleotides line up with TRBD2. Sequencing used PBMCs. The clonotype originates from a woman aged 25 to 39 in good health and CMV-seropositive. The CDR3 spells CASIPPGLGTDTQYF. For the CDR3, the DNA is TGTGCCAGCATCCCTCCGGGACTAGGTACAGATACGCAGTATTTT.